These 20 T cell receptor beta chains were sequenced from one sample in a study of blood T cell repertoires in COVID-19. Libraries were prepared by immunoSEQ multiplex PCR; TCRdb keeps only in-frame clonotypes and omits some of them. The sample holds about 480,000 clones, around 88% seen once. Source material: peripheral blood. The receptors shown here come from a woman between 45 and 60 years old with COVID-19, enrolled during active disease.

This rearrangement joins TRBV19 to TRBJ2-7; perhaps TRBD1 as D (6 bases). CDR1 LNHDA and CDR2 SQIVND come from the germline V gene (reference sequence). V lost 3 bases and J lost 4, with 10 bases in between. There are 13 residues in the CDR3. The CDR3 DNA reads as TGTGCCAGTAGTATCAACAGGGCATACGAGCAGTACTTC. It yields the protein CASSINRAYEQYF.

CDR3 amino acids: CASSLVAGGPYNEQFF. CDR3 in DNA: TGTGCCAGCAGCTTAGTAGCGGGGGGGCCCTACAATGAGCAGTTCTTC. This sequence joins TRBV7-6 and TRBJ2-1; TRBD2 matches at 11 bases. The V and J ends lost 1 base and 2 bases, in that order; junction bases with no gene match: 1. There are 16 residues in the CDR3. Germline V lookup: CDR1 SGHVS, CDR2 FNYEAQ.

CDR3: CAISDLQREQYF. CDR3 in DNA: TGTGCCATCAGTGACCTCCAGCGTGAGCAGTACTTC. The V call is TRBV10-3, the J call TRBJ2-7; D is ambiguous. There are 12 residues in the CDR3. The germline V gene has CDR1 ENHRY and CDR2 SYGVKD. V lost 3 bases and J 7 bases, leaving 10 bases between the germline ends.

The CDR3 region has the DNA TGTGCCAGCGGGCCGGGGAAGACCGGGGAGCTGTTTTTT. Protein sequence: CASGPGKTGELFF. V gene TRBV12-3 or TRBV12-4 combines with J gene TRBJ2-2; a possible D gene is TRBD2 (5 bases). The CDR3 has 13 residues. V was clipped by 8 bases and J by 5 bases, with 12 bases between them.

CDR3 coding DNA: TGTGCCAGCAGCCAAGAAAGGAGGGAAGGCAACACTGAAGCTTTCTTT. This codes for CASSQERREGNTEAFF. The V and J genes are TRBV4-2 and TRBJ1-1; D is ambiguous. Germline CDR1 reads LGHNA; CDR2 reads YNFKEQ. Trimming removed 0 bases from V and 2 bases from J, with 13 bases in between. The CDR3 is 16 residues long.

This chain connects TRBV21-1 to TRBJ2-5; the listed D gene, TRBD2, was not tested against the DNA. TRBV21-1 is a pseudogene. CDR3 length: 13 residues. The DNA for the CDR3 is TGTGCCAGCAGCAAATATGCGGAAGAGACCCAGTACTTC. Translation: CASSKYAEETQYF.

As to this clone: This specimen includes other DNA sequences encoding the same CDR3. This chain joins TRBV7-8 and TRBJ1-1; D not certain. CDR3 length: 13 amino acids. Germline CDR1 is SGHVS and CDR2 is FQNEAQ. Between the trimmed V and J ends, which lost 5 bases and 3 bases, there was a span of 10 bases. The CDR3 loop is CASSRTRDTEAFF. For the CDR3, the DNA is TGTGCCAGCAGCCGGACTCGGGACACTGAAGCTTTCTTT.

The chain links TRBV2 to TRBJ1-5, with D unresolved. The ends were cut back, 6 bases at V and 2 bases at J, with 11 bases in the middle. The CDR3 is made up of 14 amino acids. Germline assignment: CDR1 SNHLY and CDR2 FYNNEI. The CDR3 nucleotides are TGTGCCAGCAGGAGAGGTGGCGGCAATCAGCCCCAGCATTTT. Translating it yields CASRRGGGNQPQHF.

The V call is TRBV4-1, the J call TRBJ2-4; 9 nucleotides line up with TRBD1. Germline V gene sequence: CDR1 MGHRA, CDR2 YSYEKL. J lost 3 bases, V lost 5 bases, and 5 bases had no gene match. There are 15 residues in the CDR3. The CDR3 sequence is CASSLGQGVKNIQYF. The CDR3 DNA reads as TGCGCCAGCAGCTTGGGACAGGGAGTCAAAAACATTCAGTACTTC.

Only one count was recorded for this clone. This sequence joins TRBV13 and TRBJ2-1; possibly TRBD1 for D (6 bases). Trimming took off 5 bases at V and 8 bases at J, with 10 bases between the two ends. The CDR3 loop spans 12 amino acids. Germline-derived CDR1 and CDR2 are PRHDT and FYEKMQ (reference sequence). The CDR3, as DNA: TGTGCCAGCAGCCACAGGGTCGATGAGCAGTTCTTC. Translating gives CASSHRVDEQFF.

V and J are TRBV7-2 and TRBJ1-4, with D perhaps matching TRBD1 (5 bases). V was pared by 2 bases and J by 6 bases, with 13 bases between. Germline lookup yields CDR1 SGHTA and CDR2 FQGNSA. The CDR3 consists of 15 residues. The CDR3 here is CASSLTGTYDEKLFF. In nucleotides, the CDR3 is TGTGCCAGCAGCTTAACCGGGACTTATGATGAAAAACTGTTTTTT. The full variable domain, completed using reference TRBV7-2 and TRBJ1-4, is GAGVSQSPSNKVTEKGKDVELRCDPISGHTALYWYRQSLGQGLEFLIYFQGNSAPDKSGLPSDRFSAERTGGSVSTLTIQRTQQEDSAVYLCASSLTGTYDEKLFFGSGTQLSVL.

This clone appeared a single time. This rearrangement joins TRBV24-1 to TRBJ1-2; maybe TRBD1 (5 bases). CDR3 length: 14 amino acids. Trimming pared 3 bases from V and 2 bases from J, leaving 9 bases between. Germline CDR1 and CDR2: KGHDR and SFDVKD. Here the CDR3 DNA reads TGTGCCACCAGTGATGATAAGGGGAACTATGGCTACACCTTC. Translated: CATSDDKGNYGYTF.

This chain links TRBV5-1 with TRBJ2-5, with a tentative D call TRBD1 (6 bases). V was trimmed by 2 bases and J by 5 bases, leaving 13 bases between them. Germline V gene sequence: CDR1 SGHRS, CDR2 YFSETQ. This CDR3 contains 14 residues. As DNA, the CDR3 is TGCGCCAGCAGCTTTGACAGGCCGCGTGAGACCCAGTACTTC. It codes for CASSFDRPRETQYF.

CDR3 in DNA: TGTGCCAGCAGCCAAGAACGGAGGGCCCGGGGCTTCTACACCTTC. Translation gives CASSQERRARGFYTF. The chain recombines TRBV3-1 (or the pseudogene TRBV3-2) with TRBJ1-2; tentatively, D is TRBD1 (5 bases). With 0 bases removed from V and 10 bases from J, the gap between germline ends came to 18 bases. Germline CDR1 reads LGHDT; CDR2 reads YNNKEL (reference sequence). The CDR3 covers 15 residues.

The chain uses TRBV2 and TRBJ2-7, with 13 bases matching TRBD2. CDR3 length equals 16 residues. With V trimmed by 4 bases and J by 7 bases, 10 bases remained unmatched. From germline, CDR1 is SNHLY and CDR2 FYNNEI. DNA for the CDR3: TGTGCCAGCAGTGGCCCCTGGACTAGCGGGGGTGGGGAGCAGTACTTC. Its protein is CASSGPWTSGGGEQYF.

The rearrangement uses TRBV5-6 and TRBJ2-5, with 9 bases matching TRBD1. V shed 3 bases, J shed 6 bases, and the junction held 6 bases outside the gene matches. The CDR3 runs to 14 residues. The germline CDR1 and CDR2 sequences are SGHDT and YYEEEE. The CDR3 region has the DNA TGTGCCAGCAGCTCGGGACAGGGCATGAAGACCCAGTACTTC. Protein product: CASSSGQGMKTQYF.

V gene TRBV15 combines with J gene TRBJ1-2, with 7 bases matching TRBD1. Germline V gives CDR1 LNHNV, CDR2 YYDKDF (reference sequence). V trimming: 5 bases; J trimming: 8 bases; junction bases outside the gene matches: 11. The CDR3 spans 14 residues. Here the CDR3 reads CATSSTRGMRGYTF. CDR3 bases: TGTGCCACCAGCTCCACCAGGGGGATGAGGGGCTACACCTTC.

The chain carries TRBV18 and TRBJ1-3, with 7 bases lining up with TRBD1. Germline V gives CDR1 KGHSH, CDR2 LQKENI. Germline trimming cut 6 bases from V and 4 bases from J; bases unmatched to any gene: 12. This CDR3 has 16 residues. The CDR3 region has the DNA TGTGCCAGCTCCCTCAACCGACAGGGATCGGGAAACACCATATATTTT. This translates into CASSLNRQGSGNTIYF.

The chain employs TRBV6-5 and TRBJ1-1; tentatively, D is TRBD1 (6 bases). This CDR3 comprises 16 residues. Trimming took 4 bases from V and 0 from J, leaving 15 bases between them. Germline assignment: CDR1 MNHEY and CDR2 SVGAGI. The CDR3 sequence: CASSSKATGLNTEAFF. The DNA of the CDR3 is TGTGCCAGCAGTTCCAAAGCGACAGGCCTGAACACTGAAGCTTTCTTT.

The V call is TRBV5-6, the J call TRBJ2-5; 10 bases are a match to TRBD2. The CDR3 length is 14 residues. J was trimmed by 5 bases and V by 4 bases; bases with no gene match: 5. From germline, CDR1 is SGHDT and CDR2 YYEEEE. CDR3 DNA sequence: TGTGCCAGCAGCCCTAGCGGGGGAAGGGAGACCCAGTACTTC. Translated: CASSPSGGRETQYF.